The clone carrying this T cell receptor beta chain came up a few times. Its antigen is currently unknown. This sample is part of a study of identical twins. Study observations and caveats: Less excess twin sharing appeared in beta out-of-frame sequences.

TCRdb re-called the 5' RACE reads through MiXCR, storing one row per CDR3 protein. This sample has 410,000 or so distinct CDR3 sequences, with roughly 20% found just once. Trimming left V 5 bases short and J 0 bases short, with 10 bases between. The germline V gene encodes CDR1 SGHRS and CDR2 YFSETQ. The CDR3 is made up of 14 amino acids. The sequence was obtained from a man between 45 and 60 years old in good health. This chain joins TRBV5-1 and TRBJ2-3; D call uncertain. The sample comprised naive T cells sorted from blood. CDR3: CASRRADSTDTQYF. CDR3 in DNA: TGCGCCAGCAGACGGGCTGATAGCACAGATACGCAGTATTTT. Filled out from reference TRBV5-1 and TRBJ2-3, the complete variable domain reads KAGVTQTPRYLIKTRGQQVTLSCSPISGHRSVSWYQQTPGQGLQFLFEYFSETQRNKGNFPGRFSGRQFSNSRSEMNVSTLELGDSALYLCASRRADSTDTQYFGPGTRLTVL.